Below, 6 T cell receptor beta chains from the same sample are listed, as sequenced in a study of T cells after somatic rescue of genetic block. Assay used: immunoSEQ multiplex PCR; TCRdb lists only in-frame clones, some missing. Among about 67,000 clones listed, 92% were seen once. The sequenced material came from peripheral blood mononuclear cells (PBMCs). Every receptor here comes from a man aged 35-49 years.

The chain couples TRBV7-9 to TRBJ2-3; D gene ambiguous. CDR1 SEHNR and CDR2 FQNEAQ come from the germline V gene (reference sequence). This CDR3 is built from 16 residues. The V gene lost 3 bases and the J gene lost 0 bases, with 13 bases spanning the gap. CDR3 loop: CASSFGRALSTDTQYF. The CDR3 nucleotides read TGTGCCAGCAGCTTTGGCAGAGCTCTTAGCACAGATACGCAGTATTTT. The variable domain in full, completed from reference TRBV7-9 and TRBJ2-3, reads DTGVSQNPRHKITKRGQNVTFRCDPISEHNRLYWYRQTLGQGPEFLTYFQNEAQLEKSRLLSDRFSAERPKGSFSTLEIQRTEQGDSAMYLCASSFGRALSTDTQYFGPGTRLTVL.

To note about this clone: The sample has other DNA sequences that encode this CDR3 too. The chain joins TRBV2 to TRBJ1-1; D remains ambiguous. The ends were cut back, 11 bases at V and 0 bases at J, with 10 bases in the middle. This CDR3 comprises 12 residues. Germline assignment: CDR1 SNHLY and CDR2 FYNNEI. The CDR3 DNA follows: TGTGCCGGAGGACGGATGAACACTGAAGCTTTCTTT. This sequence encodes CAGGRMNTEAFF. Filled out from reference TRBV2 and TRBJ1-1, the complete variable domain reads EPEVTQTPSHQVTQMGQEVILRCVPISNHLYFYWYRQILGQKVEFLVSFYNNEISEKSEIFDDQFSVERPDGSNFTLKIRSTKLEDSAMYFCAGGRMNTEAFFGQGTRLTVV.

The chain recombines TRBV5-1 with TRBJ1-1, with unresolved D. This CDR3 region has 11 residues. The ends were cut back, 7 bases at V and 1 base at J, with 5 bases in the middle. Looked up from germline, CDR1 is SGHRS and CDR2 is YFSETQ. In DNA, the CDR3 is TGCGCCAGCCGAAAGAACACTGAAGCTTTCTTT. Amino acid sequence: CASRKNTEAFF.

The CDR3 sequence: CASSLTTGAQHF. The CDR3 DNA follows: TGTGCCAGCAGTTTAACCACGGGGGCCCAGCATTTT. The rearrangement uses TRBV28 and TRBJ1-5, with D tentatively TRBD1 (5 bases). The CDR3 has 12 residues. The germline V and J ends were trimmed by 2 bases and 11 bases, with 10 bases remaining between them. CDR1 and CDR2 from the germline V gene are MDHEN and SYDVKM.

The chain couples TRBV6-6 to TRBJ2-7, with D perhaps TRBD1 (5 bases). Germline V gene sequence: CDR1 MNHNY, CDR2 SVGAGI (reference sequence). The CDR3 is 16 amino acids. The ends were cut back, 2 bases at V and 2 bases at J, with 16 bases in the middle. CDR3 nucleotides: TGTGCCAGCAGTTACATTGGTAGGGGTGTGACCTACGAGCAGTACTTC. Protein product: CASSYIGRGVTYEQYF.

Only one count was recorded for this clone. The chain couples TRBV6-5 to TRBJ2-7; 10 bases line up with TRBD2. Germline V gives CDR1 MNHEY, CDR2 SVGAGI. Trimming removed 6 bases from V and 4 bases from J; junction bases left unmatched: 9. CDR3 length: 15 amino acids. CDR3 residues: CASSPSLAGVYEQYF. The CDR3, as DNA: TGTGCCAGCAGCCCCTCCCTAGCGGGGGTTTACGAGCAGTACTTC.